Presented here are 20 T cell receptor beta chains from one specimen sequenced in a study of shared clonotypes between healthy human individuals. Sequencing used immunoSEQ multiplex PCR; TCRdb keeps in-frame clones, though not all of them. Of more than 400,000 clones listed, 70% to 80% are singletons. Input material: PBMCs. The receptors stem from a woman aged 40 to 55 in good health. Some clones in this sample may be carry-over from other donors' samples.

The V gene is TRBV12-5, the J gene TRBJ2-5; D unclear. The CDR3 loop spans 12 amino acids. Germline V gene lookup returns CDR1 LGHNT and CDR2 FRNRAP. V dropped 6 bases and J dropped 5 bases, with 10 bases sitting between them. CDR3 DNA sequence: TGTGCTAGTGGCCTCAACCGCGAGACCCAGTACTTC. Translating it yields CASGLNRETQYF.

The chain combines TRBV7-3 with TRBJ2-3; D gene unclear. V was clipped by 2 bases and J by 7 bases, with 10 bases between them. The CDR3 covers 13 residues. Per germline, CDR1 SGHTA and CDR2 FQGTGA. The CDR3 region is CASSLLAAHTQYF. CDR3 DNA sequence: TGTGCCAGCAGCTTACTCGCGGCTCATACGCAGTATTTT.

The chain recombines TRBV28 with TRBJ1-1; 9 bases fit TRBD1. Germline CDR1 is MDHEN and CDR2 is SYDVKM. The CDR3 is 13 amino acids. V shed 6 bases and J 4 bases; nucleotides not matched to a gene: 3. CDR3 amino acids: CASRGQGGTEAFF. The CDR3 DNA sequence: TGTGCCAGCAGGGGACAGGGTGGCACTGAAGCTTTCTTT. Filled out from reference TRBV28 and TRBJ1-1, the complete variable domain reads DVKVTQSSRYLVKRTGEKVFLECVQDMDHENMFWYRQDPGLGLRLIYFSYDVKMKEKGDIPEGYSVSREKKERFSLILESASTNQTSMYLCASRGQGGTEAFFGQGTRLTVV.

V is TRBV10-3 and J is TRBJ2-3, with 10 bases that match TRBD2. The CDR3 totals 15 residues. Germline lookup yields CDR1 ENHRY and CDR2 SYGVKD. V shed 3 bases, J shed 5 bases, and the junction held 5 bases outside the gene matches. DNA for the CDR3: TGTGCCATCAGTGATTCTAGCGGGAGTTTAGATACGCAGTATTTT. This translates into CAISDSSGSLDTQYF.

This rearrangement joins TRBV9 to TRBJ2-3; 12 nucleotides align to TRBD2. Per the germline V gene, CDR1 is SGDLS and CDR2 is YYNGEE. The trim removed 2 bases at V and 4 bases at J, leaving 8 bases unmatched. The CDR3 is 17 residues long. The CDR3 DNA sequence: TGTGCCAGCAGCGTGGACCTGACTAGCGGGAGCGCAGATACGCAGTATTTT. It translates to CASSVDLTSGSADTQYF.

The chain recombines TRBV28 with TRBJ2-5; D tentatively fits TRBD1 or TRBD2 (7 bases each). The V end was cut by 3 bases, the J end by 10 bases, with 27 bases between. Germline CDR1 is MDHEN and CDR2 is SYDVKM. The CDR3 covers 17 residues. CDR3 residues: CASSLLTAGDRPGDQYF. In DNA form, the CDR3 reads TGTGCCAGCAGTTTGCTTACTGCGGGGGACAGACCGGGAGACCAGTACTTC.

This clone was counted many times. The gene calls are TRBV15 and TRBJ2-2; TRBD1 matches 9 bases. V trimming: 6 bases; J trimming: 3 bases; junction bases outside the gene matches: 5. The CDR3 is made up of 15 amino acids. CDR1 LNHNV and CDR2 YYDKDF come from the germline V gene (reference sequence). CDR3 loop: CATRRDREDTGELFF. For the CDR3, the DNA is TGTGCCACCAGGCGGGACAGGGAAGACACCGGGGAGCTGTTTTTT.

V usage is TRBV5-1 and J usage is TRBJ2-1, with D unclear. The CDR3 consists of 16 residues. V was pared by 0 bases and J by 4 bases, with 14 bases between. The germline V gene has CDR1 SGHRS and CDR2 YFSETQ. CDR3 amino acids: CASSLEGQSEYNEQFF. The CDR3, as DNA: TGCGCCAGCAGCTTGGAGGGTCAGAGCGAATACAATGAGCAGTTCTTC.

As DNA, the CDR3 is TGTGCCAGCAGGCCGACAGGGCAGGATGGCTACACCTTC. It translates to CASRPTGQDGYTF. V and J are TRBV7-2 and TRBJ1-2, with TRBD1 matching 7 bases. CDR3 size: 13 residues. CDR1 SGHTA and CDR2 FQGNSA come from the germline V gene. The trim removed 6 bases at V and 6 bases at J, leaving 7 bases unmatched.

The sample holds one count of this clone. The V and J genes are TRBV18 and TRBJ2-2, with 9 bases lining up with TRBD1. Germline V gives CDR1 KGHSH, CDR2 LQKENI. The CDR3 is 15 amino acids. The junction had 7 bases not matched to a gene; V was cut back by 4 bases and J by 7 bases. CDR3 sequence (DNA): TGTGCCAGCTCACTAGGACAGGGGACAATCGGGGAGCTGTTTTTT. Translation gives CASSLGQGTIGELFF.

This chain uses TRBV5-1 with TRBJ1-5; D unclear. CDR3 length: 14 amino acids. Trimming pared 0 bases from V and 2 bases from J, leaving 6 bases between. Germline CDR1 and CDR2: SGHRS and YFSETQ. As DNA, the CDR3 is TGCGCCAGCAGCTTGGGGGGAGGCAATCAGCCCCAGCATTTT. Residues: CASSLGGGNQPQHF. Drawing the rest from reference TRBV5-1 and TRBJ1-5, the complete variable domain is KAGVTQTPRYLIKTRGQQVTLSCSPISGHRSVSWYQQTPGQGLQFLFEYFSETQRNKGNFPGRFSGRQFSNSRSEMNVSTLELGDSALYLCASSLGGGNQPQHFGDGTRLSIL.

This chain links TRBV6-6 with TRBJ2-1; D possibly corresponds to TRBD1 (5 bases). The CDR3 covers 11 residues. The germline CDR1 and CDR2 sequences are MNHNY and SVGAGI (reference sequence). V was pared by 5 bases and J by 10 bases, with 9 bases between. CDR3 DNA: TGTGCCAGCAGTCATAAGGGGGAGCAGTTCTTC. This gives the protein CASSHKGEQFF.

V and J are TRBV25-1 and TRBJ1-4; 8 nucleotides align to TRBD1. CDR1 is MGHDK, CDR2 SYGVNS, per germline. The V segment lost 4 bases and the J segment 11 bases; nucleotides outside the gene matches: 3. The CDR3 spans 12 residues. CDR3 amino acids: CASSGTGRKLFF. The CDR3 coding sequence is TGTGCCAGCAGTGGGACAGGGAGGAAACTGTTTTTT. Full variable domain (outside the CDR3, taken from reference TRBV25-1 and TRBJ1-4): EADIYQTPRYLVIGTGKKITLECSQTMGHDKMYWYQQDPGMELHLIHYSYGVNSTEKGDLSSESTVSRIRTEHFPLTLESARPSHTSQYLCASSGTGRKLFFGSGTQLSVL.

The chain links TRBV19 to TRBJ2-5; TRBD1 might be the D (6 bases). The V end lost 4 bases, the J end lost 5 bases, and 11 bases lay between the germline ends. Per germline, CDR1 LNHDA and CDR2 SQIVND (reference sequence). The CDR3 length is 13 residues. In DNA, the CDR3 is TGTGCCAGTAGTACAGGGGCGAGGGAGACCCAGTACTTC. The encoded protein is CASSTGARETQYF.

The CDR3 here is CASSEFGALGQPQHF. The CDR3 DNA reads TGTGCCAGCAGTGAGTTTGGGGCGTTAGGGCAGCCCCAGCATTTT. V and J are TRBV6-1 and TRBJ1-5; weak D call: TRBD1 (5 bases). Germline lookup yields CDR1 MNHNS and CDR2 SASEGT. With 3 bases removed from V and 7 bases from J, the gap between germline ends came to 16 bases. The CDR3 totals 15 residues.

Of note for this clone: A far larger clone lies a single base away; this is likely a read error. V and J are TRBV7-8 and TRBJ2-7; TRBD2 matches 12 bases. The CDR3 is made up of 15 amino acids. Germline V gene sequence: CDR1 SGHVS, CDR2 FQNEAQ. J was trimmed by 2 bases and V by 6 bases; bases with no gene match: 5. The CDR3 loop is CASSVTSGGPYEQYF. The CDR3 region has the DNA TGTGCCAGCAGTGTGACTAGCGGGGGACCCTACGAGCAGTACTTC.

The chain uses TRBV27 and TRBJ2-7; maybe TRBD2 (7 bases). This CDR3 has 13 residues. The germline V gene has CDR1 MNHEY and CDR2 SMNVEV (reference sequence). Trimming shortened V by 8 bases and J by 7 bases, and 18 bases separated the two germline ends. CDR3: CASQSFEGGEQYF. DNA of the CDR3: TGTGCCAGCCAGTCCTTTGAGGGGGGGGAGCAGTACTTC.

The chain employs TRBV5-6 and TRBJ2-2, with a weak D call TRBD2 (7 bases). The CDR3 totals 17 residues. The V and J ends lost 4 bases and 2 bases respectively, with 18 bases between them. Germline CDR1 reads SGHDT; CDR2 reads YYEEEE. CDR3 sequence reads: CASSPVRGRLNTGELFF. CDR3 DNA: TGTGCCAGCAGCCCGGTGCGGGGGCGGTTAAACACCGGGGAGCTGTTTTTT.

Points on this clone: This probably arose from a read error, given a far larger clone one base away. This CDR3 is missing its conserved last phenylalanine or tryptophan, likely due to a read error. The chain is built from TRBV6-5 and TRBJ1-6; possible D gene TRBD1, 6 bases. CDR1 MNHEY and CDR2 SVGAGI come from the germline V gene. This CDR3 contains 14 residues. The V and J ends lost 0 bases and 9 bases respectively, with 9 bases between them. In DNA form, the CDR3 reads TGTGCCAGCAGTTACTCGGGGGGCTCTTCACCCCTCCACCTT. This sequence encodes CASSYSGGSSPLHL.

The chain links TRBV7-9 to TRBJ2-1; D could derive from TRBD1 or TRBD2 (6 bases each). The CDR3 totals 15 residues. Germline assignment: CDR1 SEHNR and CDR2 FQNEAQ (reference sequence). V dropped 5 bases and J dropped 0 bases, with 11 bases sitting between them. The CDR3 DNA reads TGTGCCAGCAGCGCGGGACACGACTCCTACAATGAGCAGTTCTTC. Encoded protein: CASSAGHDSYNEQFF. Supplemented by reference TRBV7-9 and TRBJ2-1, the full variable domain reads DTGVSQNPRHKITKRGQNVTFRCDPISEHNRLYWYRQTLGQGPEFLTYFQNEAQLEKSRLLSDRFSAERPKGSFSTLEIQRTEQGDSAMYLCASSAGHDSYNEQFFGPGTRLTVL.